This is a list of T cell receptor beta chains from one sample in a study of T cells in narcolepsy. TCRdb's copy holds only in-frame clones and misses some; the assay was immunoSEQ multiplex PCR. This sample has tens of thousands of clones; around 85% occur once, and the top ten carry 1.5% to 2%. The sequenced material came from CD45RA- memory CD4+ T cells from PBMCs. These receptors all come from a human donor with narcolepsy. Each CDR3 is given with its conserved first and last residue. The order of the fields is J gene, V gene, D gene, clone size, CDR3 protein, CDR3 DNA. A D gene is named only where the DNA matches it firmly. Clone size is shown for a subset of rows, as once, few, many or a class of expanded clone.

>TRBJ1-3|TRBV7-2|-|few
CASSMGNSGNTIYF
TGTGCCAGCTCTATGGGGAACTCTGGAAACACCATATATTTT
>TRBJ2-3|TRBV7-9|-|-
CASSLNSGVTDTQYF
TGTGCCAGCAGCTTAAATTCGGGGGTCACAGATACGCAGTATTTT
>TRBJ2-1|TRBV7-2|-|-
CASSGATYNEQFF
TGTGCCAGCAGCGGGGCTACCTACAATGAGCAGTTCTTC
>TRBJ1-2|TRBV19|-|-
CASAPREGLNYGYTF
TGTGCCAGTGCGCCTCGGGAGGGGTTAAACTATGGCTACACCTTC
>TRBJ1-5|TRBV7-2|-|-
CASSPGGPSLGGNQPQHF
TGTGCCAGCAGCCCCGGGGGGCCGAGTTTAGGAGGCAATCAGCCCCAGCATTTT
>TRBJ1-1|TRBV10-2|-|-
CATSEAVAEAFF
TGCGCCACCTCGGAAGCGGTGGCTGAAGCTTTCTTT
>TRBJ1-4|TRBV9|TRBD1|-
CASSVAWTGDEKLFF
TGTGCCAGCAGCGTAGCATGGACAGGGGATGAAAAACTGTTTTTT
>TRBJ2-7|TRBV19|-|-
CASKGGYEQYF
TGTGCCAGTAAAGGGGGCTACGAGCAGTACTTC
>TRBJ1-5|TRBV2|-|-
CASSPTGQPQHF
TGTGCCAGCAGCCCGACAGGACAGCCCCAGCATTTT
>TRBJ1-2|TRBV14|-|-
CASSPRQDYYGYTF
TGTGCCAGCAGCCCCCGACAGGATTACTATGGCTACACCTTC
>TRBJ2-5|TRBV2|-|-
CASSIVETQYF
TGTGCCAGTTCAATAGTTGAGACCCAGTACTTC
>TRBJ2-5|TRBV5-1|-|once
CASTRGAAGPQETQYF
TGCGCCAGCACCCGCGGGGCCGCGGGGCCCCAAGAGACCCAGTACTTC
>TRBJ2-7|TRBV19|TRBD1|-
CASRQGALISYEQYF
TGTGCCAGTAGACAGGGGGCGCTGATCTCCTACGAGCAGTACTTC
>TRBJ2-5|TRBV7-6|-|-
CASSLGGPGEQYF
TGTGCCAGCAGCTTAGGGGGGCCGGGGGAGCAGTACTTC
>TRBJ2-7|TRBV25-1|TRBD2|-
CASSWGGSVYEQYF
TGTGCCAGCAGTTGGGGGGGATCCGTCTACGAGCAGTACTTC
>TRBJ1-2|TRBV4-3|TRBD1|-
CASSHLAPGQGALGGHTF
TGCGCCAGCAGCCATCTAGCCCCTGGACAGGGCGCTTTAGGGGGCCACACCTTC
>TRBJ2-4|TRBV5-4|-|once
CASSLGAGNIQYF
TGTGCCAGCAGTTTGGGGGCAGGGAACATTCAGTACTTC
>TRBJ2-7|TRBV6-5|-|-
CASSYSGDSGYEQYF
TGTGCCAGCAGTTACTCGGGGGATTCGGGGTACGAGCAGTACTTC
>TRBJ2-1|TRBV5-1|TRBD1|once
CASSLGGGVQGEQFF
TGCGCCAGCAGCTTAGGGGGCGGAGTCCAGGGTGAGCAGTTCTTC
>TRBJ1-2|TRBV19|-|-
CASNNGNRVIGIYGYTF
TGTGCCAGTAACAACGGAAACAGGGTTATTGGGATCTATGGCTACACCTTC
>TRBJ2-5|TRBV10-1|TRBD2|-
CASSETSGEKTQYF
TGCGCCAGCAGTGAAACTAGCGGGGAGAAGACCCAGTACTTC
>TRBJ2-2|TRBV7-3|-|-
CASSLTGVSTGELFF
TGTGCCAGCAGCTTGACGGGGGTTAGCACCGGGGAGCTGTTTTTT
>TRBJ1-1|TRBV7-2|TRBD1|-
CASSADRATEAFF
TGTGCCAGCAGCGCGGACAGGGCCACTGAAGCTTTCTTT
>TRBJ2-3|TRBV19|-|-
CASSMARDTQYF
TGTGCCAGTAGTATGGCTAGAGATACGCAGTATTTT
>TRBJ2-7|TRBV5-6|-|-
CASSLVGASSSYEQYF
TGTGCCAGCAGCTTGGTCGGGGCCTCGAGCTCCTACGAGCAGTACTTC
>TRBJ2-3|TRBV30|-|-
CAWSDPQRGAQDTQYF
TGTGCCTGGAGCGACCCGCAACGGGGGGCCCAAGATACGCAGTATTTT
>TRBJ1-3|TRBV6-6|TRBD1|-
CASSPQGQGLAIYF
TGTGCCAGCAGTCCCCAGGGACAGGGGCTGGCCATATATTTT
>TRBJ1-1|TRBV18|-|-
CASSSKENTEAFF
TGTGCCAGCTCATCCAAAGAGAACACTGAAGCTTTCTTT
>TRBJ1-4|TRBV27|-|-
CASSFRQTTNEKLFF
TGTGCCAGCAGTTTTCGACAGACAACTAATGAAAAACTGTTTTTT
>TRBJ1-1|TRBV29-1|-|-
CSVVGGNTEAFF
TGCAGCGTCGTCGGAGGGAACACTGAAGCTTTCTTT
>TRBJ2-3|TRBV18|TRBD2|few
CASSRDTSGATDTQYF
TGTGCCAGCTCCCGGGATACTAGCGGGGCCACAGATACGCAGTATTTT
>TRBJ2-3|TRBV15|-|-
CATSRDFGTSTDTQYF
TGTGCCACCAGCAGAGATTTCGGAACTAGCACAGATACGCAGTATTTT
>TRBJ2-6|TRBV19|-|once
CASSTLLLGANVLTF
TGTGCCAGTAGTACCCTCCTGTTGGGGGCCAACGTCCTGACTTTC
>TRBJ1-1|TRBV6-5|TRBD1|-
CASSYPDREGTEAFF
TGTGCCAGCAGTTACCCAGACAGGGAGGGCACTGAAGCTTTCTTT
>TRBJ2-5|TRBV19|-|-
CASSPGTGETQYF
TGTGCCAGTAGTCCGGGGACTGGGGAGACCCAGTACTTC
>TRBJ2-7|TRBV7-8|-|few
CASSLDRDSPGGQYF
TGTGCCAGCAGCTTAGACCGGGACTCACCTGGCGGGCAGTACTTC
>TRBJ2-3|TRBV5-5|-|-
CASSAAGGDTQYF
TGTGCCAGCAGCGCGGCTGGCGGAGATACGCAGTATTTT
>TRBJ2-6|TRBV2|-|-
CASEVRLSGANVLTF
TGTGCCAGCGAGGTGAGGCTCTCTGGGGCCAACGTCCTGACTTTC
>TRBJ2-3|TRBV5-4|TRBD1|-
CASSTGQGPDTQYF
TGTGCCAGCAGCACGGGACAGGGCCCAGATACGCAGTATTTT
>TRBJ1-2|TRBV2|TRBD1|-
CATRGDGLYGYTF
TGTGCCACCAGGGGGGACGGCCTCTATGGCTACACCTTC
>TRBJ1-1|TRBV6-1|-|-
CASSGSPGDTEAFF
TGTGCCAGCAGTGGATCGCCAGGGGACACTGAAGCTTTCTTT
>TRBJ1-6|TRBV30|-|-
CAWSAGLDNSPLHF
TGTGCCTGGAGCGCGGGGTTAGATAATTCACCCCTCCACTTT
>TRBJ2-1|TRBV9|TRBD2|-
CASSVSGSSGGVNEQFF
TGTGCCAGCAGCGTATCGGGGTCGAGCGGGGGCGTCAATGAGCAGTTCTTC
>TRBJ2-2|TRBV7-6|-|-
CASSLDRANTGELFF
TGTGCCAGCAGCTTAGACAGGGCGAACACCGGGGAGCTGTTTTTT
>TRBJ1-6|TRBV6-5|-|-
CASSPTGNSPLHF
TGTGCCAGCAGTCCCACAGGGAATTCACCCCTCCACTTT
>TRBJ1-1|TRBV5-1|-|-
CASSLNANTEAFF
TGCGCCAGCAGCTTAAACGCGAACACTGAAGCTTTCTTT
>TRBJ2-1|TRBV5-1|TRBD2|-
CASSRGGAEDEQFF
TGCGCCAGCAGCCGCGGGGGGGCCGAGGATGAGCAGTTCTTC
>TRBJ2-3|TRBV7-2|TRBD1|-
CASSSGQGTTDTQYF
TGTGCCAGCAGCTCTGGACAGGGGACCACAGATACGCAGTATTTT
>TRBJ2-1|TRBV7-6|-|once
CASSFSPGGAGEQFF
TGTGCCAGCAGCTTTTCCCCTGGGGGGGCGGGTGAGCAGTTCTTC
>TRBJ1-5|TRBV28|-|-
CASSRDGTNQPQHF
TGTGCCAGCAGCCGGGACGGCACCAATCAGCCCCAGCATTTT
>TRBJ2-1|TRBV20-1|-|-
CSARVGEQFF
TGCAGTGCTAGAGTAGGTGAGCAGTTCTTC
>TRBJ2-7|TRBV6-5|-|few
CASSSIGSHEQYF
TGTGCCAGCAGCTCTATTGGTAGCCACGAGCAGTACTTC
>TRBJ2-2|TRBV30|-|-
CAWSAGPGELFF
TGTGCCTGGAGTGCAGGACCCGGGGAGCTGTTTTTT
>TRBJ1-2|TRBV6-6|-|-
CASSYSYGYTF
TGTGCCAGCAGTTATTCCTATGGCTACACCTTC
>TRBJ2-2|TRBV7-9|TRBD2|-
CASSLVPLTSGGATGELFF
TGTGCCAGCAGCTTAGTCCCCCTGACTAGCGGGGGGGCCACCGGGGAGCTGTTTTTT
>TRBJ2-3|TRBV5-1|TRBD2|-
CASHYSGGTDTQYF
TGCGCCAGCCATTACAGCGGGGGAACAGATACGCAGTATTTT
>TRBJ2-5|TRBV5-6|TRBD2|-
CASSLGRGGWETQYF
TGTGCCAGCAGCTTAGGACGGGGGGGCTGGGAGACCCAGTACTTC
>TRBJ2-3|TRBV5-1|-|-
CASSLQTDTQYF
TGCGCCAGCAGCTTGCAAACAGATACGCAGTATTTT
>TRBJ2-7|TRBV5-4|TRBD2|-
CASSPEQRGSTYEQYF
TGTGCCAGCAGCCCGGAACAGCGGGGATCGACCTACGAGCAGTACTTC